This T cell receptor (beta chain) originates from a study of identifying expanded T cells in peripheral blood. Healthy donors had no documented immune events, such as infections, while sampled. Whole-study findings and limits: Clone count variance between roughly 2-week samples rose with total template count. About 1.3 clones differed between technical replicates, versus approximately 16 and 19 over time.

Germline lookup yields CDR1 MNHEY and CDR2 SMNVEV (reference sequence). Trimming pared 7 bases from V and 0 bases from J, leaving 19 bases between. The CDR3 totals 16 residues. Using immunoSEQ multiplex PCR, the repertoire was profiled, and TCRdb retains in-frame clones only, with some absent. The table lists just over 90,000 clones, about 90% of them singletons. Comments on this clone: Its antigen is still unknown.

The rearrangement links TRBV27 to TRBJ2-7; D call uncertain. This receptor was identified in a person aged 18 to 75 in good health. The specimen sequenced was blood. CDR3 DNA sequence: TGTGCCAGCACTCCCCCTCGCCCCCAGAGCTCCTACGAGCAGTACTTC. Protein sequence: CASTPPRPQSSYEQYF.